Described below is a single T cell receptor beta chain sequence and its context. The germline V and J ends were trimmed by 4 bases and 11 bases, with 15 bases remaining between them. Germline loops: CDR1 SGHNT, CDR2 YYREEE (reference sequence). This CDR3 region has 12 residues. The source of the sample is a study of T cell changes during pregnancy in multiple sclerosis. The protocol was immunoSEQ multiplex PCR, while the TCRdb copy is restricted to in-frame clones and leaves out a portion. In the table there are around 56,000 clones, around 94% of which are singletons. This specimen consisted of CD8+ T cells from peripheral blood mononuclear cells, obtained after pregnancy. This chain links TRBV5-4 with TRBJ1-1; D remains ambiguous. The source of this sequence is a female donor with multiple sclerosis, enrolled in a pregnancy study. The CDR3 sequence: CASSLLSEAAFF. The CDR3 DNA reads as TGTGCCAGCAGCCTATTGTCTGAGGCGGCTTTCTTT.